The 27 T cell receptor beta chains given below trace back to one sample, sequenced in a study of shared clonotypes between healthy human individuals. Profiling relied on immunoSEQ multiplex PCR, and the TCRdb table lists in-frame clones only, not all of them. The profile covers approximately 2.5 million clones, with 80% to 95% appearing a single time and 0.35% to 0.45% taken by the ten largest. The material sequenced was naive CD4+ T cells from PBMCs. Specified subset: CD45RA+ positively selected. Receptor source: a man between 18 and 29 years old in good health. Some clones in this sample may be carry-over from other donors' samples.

Here the CDR3 reads CSVGVMGQRPAGEQYF. The DNA for the CDR3 is TGCAGCGTTGGGGTGATGGGACAGAGGCCAGCAGGGGAGCAGTACTTC. The chain has TRBV29-1 and TRBJ2-7, with 7 bases aligning to TRBD1. V shed 4 bases and J 7 bases; nucleotides not matched to a gene: 19. The CDR3 runs 16 residues. CDR1 and CDR2 (germline): SQVTM, ANQGSEA.

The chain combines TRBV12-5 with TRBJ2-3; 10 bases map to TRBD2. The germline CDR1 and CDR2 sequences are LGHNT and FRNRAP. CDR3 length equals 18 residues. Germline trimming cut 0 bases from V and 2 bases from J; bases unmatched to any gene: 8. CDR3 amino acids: CASGLVHGLAGATDTQYF. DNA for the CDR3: TGTGCTAGTGGTTTGGTACACGGTCTAGCGGGAGCCACAGATACGCAGTATTTT.

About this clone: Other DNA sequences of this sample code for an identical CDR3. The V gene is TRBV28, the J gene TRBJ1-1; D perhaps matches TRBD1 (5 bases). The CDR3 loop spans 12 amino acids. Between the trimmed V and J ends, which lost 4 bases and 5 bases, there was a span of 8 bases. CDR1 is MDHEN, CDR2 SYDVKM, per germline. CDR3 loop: CASSYRGTEAFF. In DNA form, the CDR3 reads TGTGCCAGCAGTTACCGGGGGACTGAAGCTTTCTTT.

The CDR3 nucleotides are TGTGCCAGCAGGTACGCGGGAAGCGATGAAAAACTGTTTTTT. Translation: CASRYAGSDEKLFF. The rearrangement joins TRBV28 to TRBJ1-4; D remains unclear. The V end lost 6 bases, the J end lost 6 bases, and 14 bases lay between the germline ends. Germline CDR1 is MDHEN and CDR2 is SYDVKM. The CDR3 consists of 14 residues.

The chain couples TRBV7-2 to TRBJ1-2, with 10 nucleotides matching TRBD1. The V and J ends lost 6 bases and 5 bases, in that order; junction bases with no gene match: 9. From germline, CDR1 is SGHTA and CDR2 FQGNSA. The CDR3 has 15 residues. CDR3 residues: CASSKGQGIWYGYTF. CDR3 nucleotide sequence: TGTGCCAGCAGTAAGGGACAGGGGATTTGGTATGGCTACACCTTC.

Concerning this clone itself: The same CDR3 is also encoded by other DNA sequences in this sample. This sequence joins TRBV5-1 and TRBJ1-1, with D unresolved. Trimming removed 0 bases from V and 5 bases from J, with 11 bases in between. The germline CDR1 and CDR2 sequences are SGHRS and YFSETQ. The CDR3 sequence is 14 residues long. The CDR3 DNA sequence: TGCGCCAGCAGCTTGGTTGGGGAGGGAACTGAAGCTTTCTTT. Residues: CASSLVGEGTEAFF.

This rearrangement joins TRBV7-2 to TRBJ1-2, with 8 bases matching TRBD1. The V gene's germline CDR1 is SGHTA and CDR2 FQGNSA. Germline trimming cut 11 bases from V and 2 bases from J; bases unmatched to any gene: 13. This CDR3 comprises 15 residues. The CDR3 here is CAGQGTRGINYGYTF. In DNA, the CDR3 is TGTGCCGGACAGGGAACTAGAGGAATAAACTATGGCTACACCTTC.

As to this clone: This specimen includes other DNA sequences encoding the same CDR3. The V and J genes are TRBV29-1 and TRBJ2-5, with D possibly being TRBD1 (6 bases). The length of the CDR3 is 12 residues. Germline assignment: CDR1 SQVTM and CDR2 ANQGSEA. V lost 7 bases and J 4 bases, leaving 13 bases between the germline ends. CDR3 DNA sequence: TGCAGCGCGAGCAGGGGAAGAGAGACCCAGTACTTC. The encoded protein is CSASRGRETQYF.

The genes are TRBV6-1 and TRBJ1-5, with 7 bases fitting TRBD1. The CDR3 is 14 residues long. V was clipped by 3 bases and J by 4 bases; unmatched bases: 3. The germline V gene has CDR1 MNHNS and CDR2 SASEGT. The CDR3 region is CASSDKGANQPQHF. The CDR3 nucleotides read TGTGCCAGCAGTGATAAGGGGGCGAATCAGCCCCAGCATTTT.

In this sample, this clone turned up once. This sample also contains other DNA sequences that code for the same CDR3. The CDR3 DNA is TGTGCCAGCAGTTTACTTCGTGATACGCAGTATTTT. This translates into CASSLLRDTQYF. The gene calls are TRBV28 and TRBJ2-3; no reliable D call. The CDR3 consists of 12 residues. The V and J ends lost 2 bases and 6 bases respectively, with 6 bases between them. From germline, CDR1 is MDHEN and CDR2 SYDVKM.

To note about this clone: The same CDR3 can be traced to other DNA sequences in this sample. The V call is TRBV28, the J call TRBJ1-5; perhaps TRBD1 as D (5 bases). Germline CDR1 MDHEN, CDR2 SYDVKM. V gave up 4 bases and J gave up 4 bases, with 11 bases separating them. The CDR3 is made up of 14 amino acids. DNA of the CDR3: TGTGCCAGCAGTTCCCCGGGGGGGAATCAGCCCCAGCATTTT. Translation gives CASSSPGGNQPQHF.

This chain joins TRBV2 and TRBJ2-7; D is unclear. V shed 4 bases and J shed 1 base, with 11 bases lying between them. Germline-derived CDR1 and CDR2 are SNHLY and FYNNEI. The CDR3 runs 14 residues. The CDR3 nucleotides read TGTGCCAGCAGTGCAGAGAAGGGATCCTACGAGCAGTACTTC. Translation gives CASSAEKGSYEQYF.

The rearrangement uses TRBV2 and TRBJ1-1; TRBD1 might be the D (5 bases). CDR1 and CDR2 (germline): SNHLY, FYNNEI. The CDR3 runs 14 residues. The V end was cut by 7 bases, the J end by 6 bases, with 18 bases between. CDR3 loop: CASNPTRGVPEAFF. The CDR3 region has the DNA TGTGCCAGCAACCCAACCAGAGGGGTCCCTGAAGCTTTCTTT.

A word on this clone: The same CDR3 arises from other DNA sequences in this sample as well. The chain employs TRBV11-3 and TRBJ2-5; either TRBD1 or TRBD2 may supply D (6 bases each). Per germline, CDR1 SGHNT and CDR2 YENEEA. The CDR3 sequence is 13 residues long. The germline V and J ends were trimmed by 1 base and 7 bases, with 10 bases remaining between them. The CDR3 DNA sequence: TGTGCCAGCAGCTTAGTTGGAGGGGGGACCCAGTACTTC. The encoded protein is CASSLVGGGTQYF.

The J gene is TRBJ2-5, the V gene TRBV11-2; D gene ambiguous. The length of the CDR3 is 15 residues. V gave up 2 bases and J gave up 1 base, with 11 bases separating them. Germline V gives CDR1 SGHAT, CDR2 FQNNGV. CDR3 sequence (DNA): TGTGCCAGCAGCTTATCCCCTACAACCCAAGAGACCCAGTACTTC. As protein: CASSLSPTTQETQYF.

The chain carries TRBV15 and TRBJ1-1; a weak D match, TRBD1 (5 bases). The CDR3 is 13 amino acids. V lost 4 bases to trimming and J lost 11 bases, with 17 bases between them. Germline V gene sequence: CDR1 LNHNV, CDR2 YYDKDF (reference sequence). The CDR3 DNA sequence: TGTGCCACCAGCACTGGGACCTTCGTGGGGGCTTTCTTT. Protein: CATSTGTFVGAFF.

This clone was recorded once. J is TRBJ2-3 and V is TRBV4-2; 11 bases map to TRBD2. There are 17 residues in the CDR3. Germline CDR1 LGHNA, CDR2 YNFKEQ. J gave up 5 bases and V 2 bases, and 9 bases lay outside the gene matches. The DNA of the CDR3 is TGTGCCAGCAGCCAATACAGGGGACTAGCGGTCGGAGATACGCAGTATTTT. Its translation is CASSQYRGLAVGDTQYF.

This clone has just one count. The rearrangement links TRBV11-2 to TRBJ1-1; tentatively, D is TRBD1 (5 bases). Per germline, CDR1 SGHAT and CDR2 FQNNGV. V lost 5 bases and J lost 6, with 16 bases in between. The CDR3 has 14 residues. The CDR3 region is CASSPEAGRAEAFF. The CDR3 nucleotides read TGTGCCAGCAGCCCCGAGGCAGGGAGGGCTGAAGCTTTCTTT.

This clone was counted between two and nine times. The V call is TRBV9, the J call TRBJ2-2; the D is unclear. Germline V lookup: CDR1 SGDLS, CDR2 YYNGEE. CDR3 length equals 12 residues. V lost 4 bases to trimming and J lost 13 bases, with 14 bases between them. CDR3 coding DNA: TGTGCCAGCAGCCCTGACCAGTGGGCGCTGTTTTTT. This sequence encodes CASSPDQWALFF.

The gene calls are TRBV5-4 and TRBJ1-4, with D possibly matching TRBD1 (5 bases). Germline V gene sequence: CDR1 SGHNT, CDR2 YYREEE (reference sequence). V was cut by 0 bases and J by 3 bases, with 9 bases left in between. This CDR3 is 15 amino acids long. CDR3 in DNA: TGTGCCAGCAGCTTGGCAGGGCTGGCTAATGAAAAACTGTTTTTT. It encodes CASSLAGLANEKLFF.

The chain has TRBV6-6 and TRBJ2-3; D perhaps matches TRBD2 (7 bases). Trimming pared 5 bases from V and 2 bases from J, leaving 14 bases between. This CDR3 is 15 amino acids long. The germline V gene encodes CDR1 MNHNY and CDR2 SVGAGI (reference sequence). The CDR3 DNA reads TGTGCCAGCAGTAAGGGGGGGCAGGTCACAGATACGCAGTATTTT. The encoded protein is CASSKGGQVTDTQYF.

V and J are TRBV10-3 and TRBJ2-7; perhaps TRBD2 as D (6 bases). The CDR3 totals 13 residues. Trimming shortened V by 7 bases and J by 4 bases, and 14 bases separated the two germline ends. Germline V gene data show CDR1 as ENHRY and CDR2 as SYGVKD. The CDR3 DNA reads TGTGCCATCACTAACAACGGGGGATACGAGCAGTACTTC. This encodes CAITNNGGYEQYF.

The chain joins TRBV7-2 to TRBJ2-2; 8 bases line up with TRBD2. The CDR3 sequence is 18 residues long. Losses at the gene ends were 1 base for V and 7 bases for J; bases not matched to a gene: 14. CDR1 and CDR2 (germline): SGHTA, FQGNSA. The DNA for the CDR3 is TGTGCCAGCAGCTTAGGAGGGACTGCAGGACTAGCAGGCGGGGAGCTGTTTTTT. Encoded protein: CASSLGGTAGLAGGELFF.

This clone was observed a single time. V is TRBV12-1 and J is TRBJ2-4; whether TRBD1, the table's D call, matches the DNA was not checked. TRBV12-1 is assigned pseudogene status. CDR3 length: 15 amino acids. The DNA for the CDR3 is TGTGCCAGCAGCTTTGAAGGTAGGGGCAAAAACATTCAGTACTTC. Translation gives CASSFEGRGKNIQYF.

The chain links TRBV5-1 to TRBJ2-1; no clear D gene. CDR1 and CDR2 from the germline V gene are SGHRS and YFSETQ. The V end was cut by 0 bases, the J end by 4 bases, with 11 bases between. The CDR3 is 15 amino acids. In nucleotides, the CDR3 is TGCGCCAGCAGCTTGGTGGACCCATCATACAATGAGCAGTTCTTC. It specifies CASSLVDPSYNEQFF.

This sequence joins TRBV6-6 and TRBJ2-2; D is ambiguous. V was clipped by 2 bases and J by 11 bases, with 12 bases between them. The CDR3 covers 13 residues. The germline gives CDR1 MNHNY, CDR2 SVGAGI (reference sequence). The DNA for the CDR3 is TGTGCCAGCAGTTACCAAGGGCCAGTTGAGCTGTTTTTT. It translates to CASSYQGPVELFF.

The CDR3 sequence is CASSLNWSQQETQYF. CDR3 in DNA: TGCGCCAGCAGCTTGAACTGGTCCCAGCAAGAGACCCAGTACTTC. The V call is TRBV5-1, the J call TRBJ2-5; D gene uncertain. The CDR3 has 15 amino acids. V shed 1 base and J shed 2 bases, with 12 bases lying between them. CDR1 is SGHRS, CDR2 YFSETQ, per germline.